A selection of T cell receptor beta chains follows, all from one sample in a study of cytomegalovirus exposure and HLA in healthy donors. Clones were sequenced by immunoSEQ multiplex PCR, and TCRdb holds only the in-frame ones, with some missing. This table holds about 330,000 clones, 86% found once. Material for sequencing was PBMCs. The receptors shown here come from a woman between 18 and 30 years old in good health and CMV-seronegative. CDR3s include the opening cysteine and the closing phenylalanine or tryptophan. A D gene is named only where the DNA matches it firmly. A clone size is listed for some rows: how often the clone was seen (once, few, many), or a class if it is expanded.

cdr3_aa	cdr3_nt	clone_size	v_call	j_call	d_call
CASSLVPGSGGNTIYF	TGCGCCAGCAGCTTGGTCCCCGGGTCTGGGGGAAACACCATATATTTT	-	TRBV5-1	TRBJ1-3	-
CASSRSRQGLGYTF	TGTGCCAGCTCCCGAAGCAGACAGGGGCTTGGCTACACCTTC	-	TRBV6-5	TRBJ1-2	TRBD1
CASSSGQGSEKLFF	TGTGCCAGCAGTTCCGGACAGGGGTCTGAAAAACTGTTTTTT	once	TRBV7-9	TRBJ1-4	TRBD1
CASSTFFPEDVLPTVGTDTQYF	TGTGCCAGCAGCACATTTTTCCCGGAGGATGTTCTTCCCACCGTGGGCACAGATACGCAGTATTTT	-	TRBV27	TRBJ2-3	-
CASSLVGSGELFF	TGTGCCAGCAGCTTAGTCGGGTCCGGGGAGCTGTTTTTT	few	TRBV7-2	TRBJ2-2	-
CASSPAPRAGADNEQFF	TGTGCCAGCAGCCCCGCCCCGCGCGCGGGTGCAGACAATGAGCAGTTCTTC	-	TRBV11-2	TRBJ2-1	-
CASKQRERSYEQYF	TGTGCCAGCAAACAGCGGGAGAGGTCCTACGAGCAGTACTTC	-	TRBV7-2	TRBJ2-7	TRBD2
CASPRGTGYTF	TGTGCCAGCCCTCGGGGTACGGGCTACACCTTC	-	TRBV2	TRBJ1-2	-
CASSQEQGSNQPQHF	TGCGCCAGCAGCCAGGAGCAGGGGAGCAATCAGCCCCAGCATTTT	-	TRBV4-3	TRBJ1-5	-
CASTRQSYGYTF	TGTGCCAGCACCCGACAGTCCTATGGCTACACCTTC	-	TRBV2	TRBJ1-2	-
CASSGGTGAFISGNTIYF	TGTGCCAGCAGTGGAGGGACAGGGGCTTTTATTTCTGGAAACACCATATATTTT	-	TRBV2	TRBJ1-3	TRBD1
CASRNSGSLWEQYF	TGTGCCAGCAGGAATAGCGGTTCCCTTTGGGAGCAGTACTTC	-	TRBV6-5	TRBJ2-7	-
CATPGQPNTGELFF	TGTGCCACCCCGGGACAGCCGAACACCGGGGAGCTGTTTTTT	once	TRBV19	TRBJ2-2	TRBD1
CASSQDEGLAGILFTDTQYF	TGCGCCAGCAGCCAAGATGAGGGACTAGCGGGCATACTGTTCACAGATACGCAGTATTTT	-	TRBV4-3	TRBJ2-3	TRBD2
CASSQEGVAGATYNEQFF	TGCGCCAGCAGCCAAGAGGGAGTAGCGGGGGCCACCTACAATGAGCAGTTCTTC	-	TRBV4-3	TRBJ2-1	TRBD2
CSVEDWAVRVDGYTF	TGCAGCGTTGAAGACTGGGCGGTGAGGGTCGATGGCTACACCTTC	-	TRBV29-1	TRBJ1-2	-
CASSQEPGQQSDGYTF	TGCGCCAGCAGTCAAGAACCGGGACAACAATCGGATGGCTACACCTTC	-	TRBV5-1	TRBJ1-2	-
CASSPVPDIGQFF	TGTGCCAGCAGCCCAGTCCCGGACATAGGGCAGTTCTTC	-	TRBV9	TRBJ2-1	-
CASSYTQGVVEQFF	TGTGCCAGCAGTTACACGCAGGGGGTGGTTGAGCAGTTCTTC	once	TRBV6-5	TRBJ2-1	TRBD1
CASSLTSGRAYNEQFF	TGCGCCAGCAGCTTGACTAGCGGGCGAGCCTACAATGAGCAGTTCTTC	once	TRBV5-1	TRBJ2-1	TRBD2
CASSLGASYRSYEQYF	TGTGCCAGCAGCTTAGGGGCCAGCTATCGATCCTACGAGCAGTACTTC	-	TRBV11-2	TRBJ2-7	-
CASSLAVSTYEQYF	TGCGCCAGCAGCTTGGCTGTCAGTACCTACGAGCAGTACTTC	-	TRBV5-1	TRBJ2-7	-
CASSTRIAGYNEQFF	TGTGCCAGCAGCACACGAATAGCGGGGTACAATGAGCAGTTCTTC	many	TRBV7-2	TRBJ2-1	TRBD2
CASSLADRSYGYTF	TGTGCCAGCAGCTTAGCCGACAGGTCATATGGCTACACCTTC	-	TRBV7-9	TRBJ1-2	-
CASSQSGLAGGFLITYEQYF	TGTGCCAGCAGCCAATCCGGACTAGCGGGAGGATTCCTCATCACTTACGAGCAGTACTTC	-	TRBV4-2	TRBJ2-7	TRBD2
CASSLGDRREQFF	TGTGCCAGCAGCTTGGGTGACAGAAGGGAGCAGTTCTTC	-	TRBV5-8	TRBJ2-1	-
CASTSRVLEETQYF	TGTGCCAGCACCTCCAGGGTTTTGGAAGAGACCCAGTACTTC	-	TRBV11-2	TRBJ2-5	-
CSVEEGAGGSGEQYF	TGCAGCGTTGAAGAGGGAGCGGGAGGGTCCGGGGAGCAGTACTTC	-	TRBV29-1	TRBJ2-7	TRBD2
CASSYGNHMNTEAFF	TGTGCCAGCAGTTACGGCAACCACATGAACACTGAAGCTTTCTTT	-	TRBV6-5	TRBJ1-1	-